The 27 T cell receptor beta chains presented below share a single source sample, sequenced in a study of blood T cells in healthy people across ages. The second PCR ran roughly 7 to 11 cycles with a sample-barcoded 5' primer and J-beta primers. MiXCR was run by TCRdb on the 5' RACE reads, yielding one entry per CDR3 protein. The repertoire holds around 1.5 million distinct CDR3 sequences, with 30% to 35% as singletons. The sample was blood. The receptors originated from a woman between 25 and 40 years old in good health.

The V and J genes are TRBV28 and TRBJ2-7; D not certain. V lost 7 bases and J 4 bases, leaving 17 bases between the germline ends. Germline CDR1 and CDR2: MDHEN and SYDVKM. This CDR3 has 14 residues. The CDR3 bases are TGTGCCAGCAATCCCGACAAGCTCAAATACGAGCAGTACTTC. Translated, it gives CASNPDKLKYEQYF.

This clonotype has a count of ten or more. The chain has TRBV20-1 and TRBJ1-4; D uncertain. V was clipped by 4 bases and J by 7 bases, with 25 bases between them. The CDR3 has 17 amino acids. The V gene's germline CDR1 is DFQATT and CDR2 SNEGSKA (reference sequence). The CDR3 spells CSAKAATSGEASEKLFF. The CDR3 coding sequence is TGCAGTGCTAAGGCTGCTACCTCGGGTGAGGCCTCTGAAAAACTGTTTTTT.

V gene TRBV7-9 combines with J gene TRBJ2-7; TRBD2 is a possible D gene (5 bases). With 3 bases removed from V and 2 bases from J, the gap between germline ends came to 14 bases. The V gene's germline CDR1 is SEHNR and CDR2 FQNEAQ (reference sequence). CDR3 length: 15 residues. The CDR3 loop is CASSFPAGNPYEQYF. In nucleotides, the CDR3 is TGTGCCAGCAGCTTCCCGGCCGGGAATCCCTACGAGCAGTACTTC. Full variable domain (rest looked up from reference TRBV7-9 and TRBJ2-7): DTGVSQNPRHKITKRGQNVTFRCDPISEHNRLYWYRQTLGQGPEFLTYFQNEAQLEKSRLLSDRFSAERPKGSFSTLEIQRTEQGDSAMYLCASSFPAGNPYEQYFGPGTRLTVT.

The table lists this clonotype with a few counts. The chain links TRBV6-4 to TRBJ2-1; 7 bases map to TRBD2. The CDR3 runs 15 residues. Germline assignment: CDR1 MRHNA and CDR2 SNTAGT. V shed 5 bases and J 5 bases; nucleotides not matched to a gene: 9. The CDR3 coding sequence is TGTGCCAGCAGTCCTTCTAGCGGACAAAACAATGAGCAGTTCTTC. It encodes CASSPSSGQNNEQFF.

V is TRBV5-5 and J is TRBJ1-1, with a weak D call TRBD1 (5 bases). The CDR3 spans 19 residues. Trimming shortened V by 1 base and J by 1 base, and 23 bases separated the two germline ends. Germline CDR1 SGHKS, CDR2 YYEKEE (reference sequence). The CDR3 region is CASSLKGDPLSTRNTEAFF. The CDR3 bases are TGTGCCAGCAGCTTGAAAGGGGACCCTCTTTCTACCCGGAACACTGAAGCTTTCTTT.

The V call is TRBV3-1, the J call TRBJ2-3, with D possibly matching TRBD1 (6 bases). Trimming stripped 5 bases from V and 0 bases from J, with 12 bases between. The CDR3 extends over 15 amino acids. Germline lookup yields CDR1 LGHDT and CDR2 YNNKEL (reference sequence). Written as DNA, the CDR3 is TGTGCCAGCAGCACGGGACACCAAAGCACAGATACGCAGTATTTT. As protein: CASSTGHQSTDTQYF.

V gene TRBV9 combines with J gene TRBJ1-1; no reliable D call. Germline CDR1 SGDLS, CDR2 YYNGEE. The CDR3 length is 11 residues. Deletions cut 6 bases from V and 11 bases from J, with 14 bases between. In nucleotides, the CDR3 is TGTGCCAGCACCGGGCTCGTTAGGGCTTTCTTT. Encoded protein: CASTGLVRAFF.

The chain employs TRBV2 and TRBJ2-1; the match to TRBD2 covers 7 bases. From germline, CDR1 is SNHLY and CDR2 FYNNEI. J lost 0 bases, V lost 8 bases, and 13 bases had no gene match. CDR3 length: 17 amino acids. CDR3 DNA: TGTGCCAGCGGGGAGGGTGGACTGAGCGGCTCCTACAATGAGCAGTTCTTC. This encodes CASGEGGLSGSYNEQFF. Full variable domain (outside the CDR3, taken from reference TRBV2 and TRBJ2-1): EPEVTQTPSHQVTQMGQEVILRCVPISNHLYFYWYRQILGQKVEFLVSFYNNEISEKSEIFDDQFSVERPDGSNFTLKIRSTKLEDSAMYFCASGEGGLSGSYNEQFFGPGTRLTVL.

CDR3 coding DNA: TGTGCCAGCAGCGACAGGGGAATGAATGAAAAACTGTTTTTT. The encoded protein is CASSDRGMNEKLFF. The chain carries TRBV13 and TRBJ1-4; 8 positions agree with TRBD1. The CDR3 has 14 amino acids. The germline gives CDR1 PRHDT, CDR2 FYEKMQ (reference sequence). V was clipped by 5 bases and J by 5 bases; unmatched bases: 4.

V gene TRBV10-3 combines with J gene TRBJ1-1; D may be TRBD1 (5 bases). CDR1 and CDR2 (germline): ENHRY, SYGVKD. The CDR3 length is 15 residues. Trimming removed 6 bases from V and 1 base from J, with 15 bases in between. The CDR3 DNA reads TGTGCCATCAGCCTTGGACGGGGCTCGAACACTGAAGCTTTCTTT. This translates into CAISLGRGSNTEAFF.

The rearrangement uses TRBV7-2 and TRBJ1-1; weak D call: TRBD1 (5 bases). This CDR3 has 15 amino acids. CDR1 is SGHTA, CDR2 FQGNSA, per germline. V was clipped by 3 bases and J by 1 base, with 12 bases between them. CDR3 in DNA: TGTGCCAGCAGCTTCTGGGGCAGATCGAACACTGAAGCTTTCTTT. This gives the protein CASSFWGRSNTEAFF.

The genes are TRBV28 and TRBJ2-7; D assignment may be TRBD1 or TRBD2 (5 bases each). Germline CDR1 MDHEN, CDR2 SYDVKM. V lost 8 bases to trimming and J lost 4 bases, with 12 bases between them. The CDR3 extends over 12 amino acids. CDR3 loop: CASRRGAYEQYF. The DNA for the CDR3 is TGTGCCAGCCGACGAGGGGCTTACGAGCAGTACTTC.

J is TRBJ2-7 and V is TRBV2; 7 nucleotides agree with TRBD1. Germline trimming cut 3 bases from V and 5 bases from J; bases unmatched to any gene: 10. The germline gives CDR1 SNHLY, CDR2 FYNNEI. The CDR3 length is 15 residues. CDR3 DNA sequence: TGTGCCAGCAGTGAGCCCCAAGGGGGCCTAAACGAGCAGTACTTC. Residues: CASSEPQGGLNEQYF.

The rearrangement joins TRBV5-4 to TRBJ2-5; a weak D match, TRBD2 (6 bases). This CDR3 region has 16 residues. Trimming pared 4 bases from V and 2 bases from J, leaving 18 bases between. Germline values: CDR1 SGHNT, CDR2 YYREEE (reference sequence). The CDR3 is CASSAIPRAGQETQYF. For the CDR3, the DNA is TGTGCCAGCAGCGCTATCCCCCGAGCGGGTCAAGAGACCCAGTACTTC.

This clonotype showed up many times. The V and J genes are TRBV5-1 and TRBJ1-2, with 8 bases identical to TRBD1. The CDR3 has 16 residues. Trimming cost V 4 bases and J 7 bases; bases outside gene matches: 15. Germline V CDR1 and CDR2: SGHRS, YFSETQ. For the CDR3, the DNA is TGCGCCAGCAGCCTCGGACAGGGCGGTGGAGTTTTTGGCTACACCTTC. Amino acids: CASSLGQGGGVFGYTF. The complete variable domain, with remaining parts taken from reference TRBV5-1 and TRBJ1-2, reads KAGVTQTPRYLIKTRGQQVTLSCSPISGHRSVSWYQQTPGQGLQFLFEYFSETQRNKGNFPGRFSGRQFSNSRSEMNVSTLELGDSALYLCASSLGQGGGVFGYTFGSGTRLTVV.

This chain joins TRBV9 and TRBJ2-1; a possible D gene is TRBD2 (6 bases). CDR1 and CDR2 from the germline V gene are SGDLS and YYNGEE. The CDR3 sequence is 16 residues long. Trimming removed 0 bases from V and 8 bases from J, with 18 bases in between. CDR3 in DNA: TGTGCCAGCAGCGTAGAGGCTAGCCCCTGGGGGGATGAGCAGTTCTTC. Translating gives CASSVEASPWGDEQFF.

The table lists this clonotype with a few counts. The genes are TRBV29-1 and TRBJ2-5; a weak D match, TRBD2 (6 bases). The J call is uncertain, as TRBJ2-1 better fits the DNA end. Germline CDR1 SQVTM, CDR2 ANQGSEA. The CDR3 spans 17 residues. CDR3 sequence: CSAGGLTGRVVGETQFF. The CDR3 nucleotides read TGCAGCGCCGGGGGACTTACAGGAAGGGTGGTTGGAGAGACCCAGTTCTTC.

This clonotype has a handful of counts. The chain combines TRBV27 with TRBJ2-3, with D tentatively TRBD1 (6 bases). V gave up 5 bases and J gave up 2 bases, with 14 bases separating them. The CDR3 extends over 15 amino acids. Germline values: CDR1 MNHEY, CDR2 SMNVEV (reference sequence). The DNA of the CDR3 is TGTGCCAGCAGTCCCGAGTGGGGGCTCACAGATACGCAGTATTTT. This codes for CASSPEWGLTDTQYF.

As concerns this clonotype: This clone may be a read error of a much larger clone one base away. This chain links TRBV7-2 with TRBJ2-3; 7 nucleotides match TRBD2. Germline V lookup: CDR1 SGHTA, CDR2 FQGNSA. Trimming took 1 base from V and 5 from J; bases not matched to a gene: 6. The CDR3 has 15 amino acids. The CDR3 loop is CASSLVGLVVDTQYF. DNA of the CDR3: TGTGCCAGCAGCTTAGTAGGACTAGTCGTAGATACGCAGTATTTT.

The chain employs TRBV4-1 and TRBJ1-5, with a weak D call TRBD1 (5 bases). With 1 base removed from V and 4 bases from J, the gap between germline ends came to 14 bases. Germline V gene lookup returns CDR1 MGHRA and CDR2 YSYEKL. CDR3 length: 16 amino acids. The CDR3 bases are TGCGCCAGCAGCCAAGGTTGGGGACTGGTTAATCAGCCCCAGCATTTT. It codes for CASSQGWGLVNQPQHF.

This chain joins TRBV18 and TRBJ1-5; possibly TRBD1 for D (5 bases). V lost 6 bases to trimming and J lost 3 bases, with 9 bases between them. The germline CDR1 and CDR2 sequences are KGHSH and LQKENI. The CDR3 has 13 amino acids. As DNA, the CDR3 is TGTGCCAGCTCCGGACATATCAATCAGCCCCAGCATTTT. The encoded protein is CASSGHINQPQHF. The complete variable domain, with remaining parts taken from reference TRBV18 and TRBJ1-5, reads NAGVMQNPRHLVRRRGQEARLRCSPMKGHSHVYWYRQLPEEGLKFMVYLQKENIIDESGMPKERFSAEFPKEGPSILRIQQVVRGDSAAYFCASSGHINQPQHFGDGTRLSIL.

This chain links TRBV6-1 with TRBJ1-1, with unresolved D. There are 14 residues in the CDR3. Trimming took off 2 bases at V and 1 base at J, with 8 bases between the two ends. Germline assignment: CDR1 MNHNS and CDR2 SASEGT. The CDR3 spells CASSEWERNTEAFF. CDR3 nucleotide sequence: TGTGCCAGCAGTGAATGGGAGAGGAACACTGAAGCTTTCTTT.

This clonotype has just a few counts. The chain links TRBV9 to TRBJ2-4; D gene uncertain. Germline CDR1 reads SGDLS; CDR2 reads YYNGEE. The CDR3 runs 15 residues. Trimming cost V 0 bases and J 0 bases, with 7 bases left between them. CDR3 bases: TGTGCCAGCAGCGTAGACGCCCAAGCCAAAAACATTCAGTACTTC. This sequence encodes CASSVDAQAKNIQYF. Based on the CDR3 plus reference TRBV9 and TRBJ2-4, the full variable domain is DSGVTQTPKHLITATGQRVTLRCSPRSGDLSVYWYQQSLDQGLQFLIQYYNGEERAKGNILERFSAQQFPDLHSELNLSSLELGDSALYFCASSVDAQAKNIQYFGAGTRLSVL.

The rearrangement joins TRBV5-1 to TRBJ2-5, with D hard to call. The J call may be wrong; the DNA end is better matched by TRBJ2-7. This CDR3 region has 15 residues. Germline lookup yields CDR1 SGHRS and CDR2 YFSETQ. CDR3 bases: TGCGCCAGCAGCGAGACATGGGGTCGCGGCTACGAGCAGTACTTC. Its protein is CASSETWGRGYEQYF.

This clonotype was counted a few times. This sequence joins TRBV12-3 or TRBV12-4 and TRBJ2-1; TRBD2 agrees at 9 bases. J gave up 7 bases and V 5 bases, and 15 bases lay outside the gene matches. This CDR3 contains 17 residues. CDR3: CASSNSPAGGAHNEQFF. The CDR3, as DNA: TGTGCCAGCAGTAACTCTCCCGCGGGGGGGGCCCATAATGAGCAGTTCTTC.

The V and J genes are TRBV2 and TRBJ2-5, with 8 bases that match TRBD1. This CDR3 spans 14 amino acids. Germline trimming cut 6 bases from V and 5 bases from J; bases unmatched to any gene: 8. Germline values: CDR1 SNHLY, CDR2 FYNNEI. The CDR3 region is CASSQTGVGETQYF. The DNA of the CDR3 is TGTGCCAGCAGCCAGACAGGGGTAGGGGAGACCCAGTACTTC. The variable domain in full, with the rest retrieved from reference TRBV2 and TRBJ2-5, is EPEVTQTPSHQVTQMGQEVILRCVPISNHLYFYWYRQILGQKVEFLVSFYNNEISEKSEIFDDQFSVERPDGSNFTLKIRSTKLEDSAMYFCASSQTGVGETQYFGPGTRLLVL.

The chain uses TRBV9 and TRBJ2-2, with TRBD2 identical over 12 bases. The CDR3 has 17 residues. The trim removed 2 bases at V and 3 bases at J, leaving 5 bases unmatched. From germline, CDR1 is SGDLS and CDR2 YYNGEE. For the CDR3, the DNA is TGTGCCAGCAGCGTCCCTAGCGGGGGGGCGGACACCGGGGAGCTGTTTTTT. Translating gives CASSVPSGGADTGELFF.